This T cell receptor (beta chain) derives from a study of blood T cell repertoires in COVID-19. Study-level background: COVID-19 samples, acute and convalescent, were from the United States, Italy and Spain. T cells, B-cell-depleted T cells, or PBMCs supplied cDNA or gDNA.

The CDR3 is 13 residues long. Germline V gene data show CDR1 as SGHNT and CDR2 as YYREEE (reference sequence). Trimming cost V 4 bases and J 8 bases, with 15 bases left between them. In the source study's methods: Nucleated cell counts were estimated from reference gene primer amplification. Data came from immunoSEQ multiplex PCR; TCRdb stores just in-frame clones and leaves some out. The V and J calls and clone size are taken from that table; D and trimming were inferred from the DNA. The sample shows some 390,000 clones, more than 85% of them seen only once. The gene calls are TRBV5-4 and TRBJ1-2, with D possibly being TRBD1 (6 bases). The sequence derives from a human donor in a cohort sampled during active COVID-19. The sequenced sample was peripheral blood. The CDR3 nucleotides read TGTGCCAGCAGCGGCAGGACAGCCGGGGGCTACACCTTC. Amino acid sequence: CASSGRTAGGYTF.